This T cell receptor beta chain was sequenced during a study of blood T cell repertoires in COVID-19. Study at large: Nucleic acid was either cDNA or gDNA, and it came from T cells, B-cell-depleted T cells, or PBMCs.

The authors' processing: Amplification of reference gene primers was used by the study to estimate nucleated cell counts. Assay used: immunoSEQ multiplex PCR; TCRdb lists only in-frame clones, some missing. V and J calls plus clone size are reproduced from that table; the DNA served to infer D and trimming. The data hold tens of thousands of clones, with 80% observed a single time. This CDR3 spans 17 amino acids. From germline, CDR1 is LNHDA and CDR2 SQIVND (reference sequence). V was pared by 5 bases and J by 5 bases, with 16 bases of the junction left unmatched. The specimen sequenced was peripheral blood. The chain carries TRBV19 and TRBJ1-2; TRBD1 matches at 8 bases. This TCR was recovered from a man aged 55-75 years with active or convalescent COVID-19. In nucleotides, the CDR3 is TGTGCCAGTAGTCTCCACCTACCACGGACAGGGTCGTATGGCTACACCTTC. It specifies CASSLHLPRTGSYGYTF.